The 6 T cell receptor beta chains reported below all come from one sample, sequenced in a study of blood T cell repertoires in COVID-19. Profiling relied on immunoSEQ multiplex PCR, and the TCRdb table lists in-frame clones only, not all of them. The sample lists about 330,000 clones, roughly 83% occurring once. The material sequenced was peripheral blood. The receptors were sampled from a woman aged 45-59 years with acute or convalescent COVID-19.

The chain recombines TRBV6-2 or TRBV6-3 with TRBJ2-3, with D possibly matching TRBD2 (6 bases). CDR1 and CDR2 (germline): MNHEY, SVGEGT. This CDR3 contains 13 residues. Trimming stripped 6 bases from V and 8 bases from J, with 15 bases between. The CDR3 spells CASRPTLAFTQYF. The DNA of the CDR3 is TGTGCCAGCAGACCTACTCTAGCGTTTACGCAGTATTTT.

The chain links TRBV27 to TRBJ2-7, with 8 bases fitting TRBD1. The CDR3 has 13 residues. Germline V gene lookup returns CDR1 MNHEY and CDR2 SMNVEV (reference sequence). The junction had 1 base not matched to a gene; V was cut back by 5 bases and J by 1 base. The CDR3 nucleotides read TGTGCCAGCAGTACAGGGGGGTCCTACGAGCAGTACTTC. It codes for CASSTGGSYEQYF.

The CDR3 DNA reads TGTGCCAGCAGTGAAGCAGGGGGGACTAAAGAGACCCAGTACTTC. This gives the protein CASSEAGGTKETQYF. The J gene is TRBJ2-5, the V gene TRBV6-1, with D perhaps TRBD2 (7 bases). CDR1 and CDR2 (germline): MNHNS, SASEGT. Trimming left V 0 bases short and J 3 bases short, with 11 bases between. CDR3 length: 15 amino acids.

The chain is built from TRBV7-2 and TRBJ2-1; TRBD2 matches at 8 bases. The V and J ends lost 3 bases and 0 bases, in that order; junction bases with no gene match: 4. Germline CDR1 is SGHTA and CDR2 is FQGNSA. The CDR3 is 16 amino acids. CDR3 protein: CASSLVSGSSYNEQFF. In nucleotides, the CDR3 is TGTGCCAGCAGCTTGGTAAGCGGGAGCTCCTACAATGAGCAGTTCTTC.

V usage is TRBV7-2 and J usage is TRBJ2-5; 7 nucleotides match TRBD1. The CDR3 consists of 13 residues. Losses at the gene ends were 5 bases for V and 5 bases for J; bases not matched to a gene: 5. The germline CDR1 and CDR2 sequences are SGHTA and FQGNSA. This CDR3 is CASSHRGPETQYF. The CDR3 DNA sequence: TGTGCCAGCAGCCACAGGGGACCGGAGACCCAGTACTTC. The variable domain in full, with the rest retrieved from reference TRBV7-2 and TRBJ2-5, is GAGVSQSPSNKVTEKGKDVELRCDPISGHTALYWYRQSLGQGLEFLIYFQGNSAPDKSGLPSDRFSAERTGGSVSTLTIQRTQQEDSAVYLCASSHRGPETQYFGPGTRLLVL.

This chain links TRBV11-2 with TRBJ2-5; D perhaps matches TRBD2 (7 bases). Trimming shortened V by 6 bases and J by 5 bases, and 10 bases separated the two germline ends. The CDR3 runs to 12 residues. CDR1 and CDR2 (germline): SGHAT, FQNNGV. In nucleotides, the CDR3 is TGTGCCAGCAGGGGAGGGGGGGAGACCCAGTACTTC. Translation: CASRGGGETQYF.